Included here is one T cell receptor beta chain sequence, with context. What it binds is not known. Expressed TCRB transcripts got sequenced, as all isolated RNA was reverse transcribed. Naive, central memory and regulatory T cell samples averaged about 3.57 million reads. Sequencing was performed with immunoSEQ multiplex PCR; in TCRdb, only in-frame clones are kept and a portion is missing. This table holds roughly 160,000 clones, around 7.9% found once. The data stem from a study of beta chain features in type 1 diabetes. Markers CD45RO/CCR7/CD25/CD127/CD95/CD27 served to sort CD4+ naive, central memory, regulatory and stem cell-like memory cells. The authors obtained over 98% purity in all sorted populations. Points from the study as a whole: Shorter templates might be favored by PCR, equally in patients and controls. Shorter TCRB CDR3s, moderately but significantly so, were found in Type 1 diabetes patients in all four CD4+ subsets.

The sequence came from a man aged 18 to 30 with type 1 diabetes. Sequenced: central memory CD4+ T cells from blood.

CDR3 in DNA: TGTGCCAGCAAGGGGGGGAGCTCCTACAATGAGCAGTTCTTC. Residues: CASKGGSSYNEQFF. This sequence joins TRBV7-8 and TRBJ2-1; D possibly corresponds to TRBD2 (7 bases). V was cut by 7 bases and J by 0 bases, with 10 bases left in between. The germline CDR1 and CDR2 sequences are SGHVS and FQNEAQ. This CDR3 region has 14 residues.